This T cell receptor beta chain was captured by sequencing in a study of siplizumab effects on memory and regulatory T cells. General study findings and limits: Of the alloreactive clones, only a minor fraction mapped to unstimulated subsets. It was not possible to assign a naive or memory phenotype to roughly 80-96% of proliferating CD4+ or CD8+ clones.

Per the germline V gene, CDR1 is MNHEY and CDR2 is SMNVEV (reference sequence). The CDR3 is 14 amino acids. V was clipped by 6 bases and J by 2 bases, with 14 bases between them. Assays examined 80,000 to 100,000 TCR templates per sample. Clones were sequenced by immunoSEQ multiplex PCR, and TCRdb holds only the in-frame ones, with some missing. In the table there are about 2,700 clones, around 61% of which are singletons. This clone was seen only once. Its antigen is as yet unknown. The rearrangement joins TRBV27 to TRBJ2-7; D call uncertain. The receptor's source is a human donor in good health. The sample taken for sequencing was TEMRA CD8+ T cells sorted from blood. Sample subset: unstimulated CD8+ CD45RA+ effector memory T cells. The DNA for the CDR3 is TGTGCCAGCAGCCCGGGTAGGCCTACCTACGAGCAGTACTTC. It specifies CASSPGRPTYEQYF.